The 20 T cell receptor beta chains reported below all come from one sample, sequenced in a study of OX40 agonist ivuxolimab in advanced cancers. Assay used: immunoSEQ multiplex PCR; TCRdb lists only in-frame clones, some missing. The sample carries 30,000 to 40,000 clones, 65% to 85% recorded once. The specimen comprised CD4+ or CD8+ T cells sorted from blood, sampled in a trial of the OX40 agonist ivuxolimab. These receptors were taken from an adult with an advanced solid tumor such as melanoma, head and neck, liver or kidney cancer.

The CDR3 DNA is TGCGCCAGCAGCCTAGAACTCGGGACTAGCGGGGGGTCGAGCTCCTACAATGAGCAGTTCTTC. Its translation: CASSLELGTSGGSSSYNEQFF. J is TRBJ2-1 and V is TRBV4-3; TRBD2 matches at 15 bases. The CDR3 spans 21 residues. V lost 4 bases, J lost 0 bases, and 13 bases stayed unmatched. CDR1 and CDR2 from the germline V gene are LGHNA and YSLEER.

In its sample, this clone was seen once. V and J are TRBV28 and TRBJ1-1; D is undetermined. CDR3 length: 14 amino acids. Trimming left V 2 bases short and J 1 base short, with 8 bases between. Germline V gene data show CDR1 as MDHEN and CDR2 as SYDVKM. CDR3 amino acids: CASSLRVANTEAFF. The CDR3 DNA sequence: TGTGCCAGCAGTTTAAGAGTGGCGAACACTGAAGCTTTCTTT.

The genes are TRBV6-4 and TRBJ2-1; a possible D gene is TRBD2 (6 bases). The CDR3 covers 15 residues. Germline CDR1 is MRHNA and CDR2 is SNTAGT. Trimming removed 5 bases at V and 4 bases at J, with 15 bases between. CDR3 amino acids: CASSPSVGGYNEQFF. The CDR3 region has the DNA TGTGCCAGCAGTCCCTCCGTCGGGGGATACAATGAGCAGTTCTTC.

This chain uses TRBV14 with TRBJ2-5; TRBD2 aligns across 12 bases. The CDR3 has 15 residues. The germline CDR1 and CDR2 sequences are SGHDN and FVKESK. The J segment lost 5 bases and the V segment lost 3 bases, leaving 4 bases of the junction unmatched. CDR3 coding DNA: TGTGCCAGCAGCCAGGGACTAGCGGGCGTGGAGACCCAGTACTTC. Amino acids: CASSQGLAGVETQYF.

The CDR3: CASSNPDAGGYTF. In nucleotides, the CDR3 is TGTGCCAGCAGTAATCCGGACGCGGGGGGCTACACCTTC. The chain recombines TRBV28 with TRBJ1-2; unclear D gene. There are 13 residues in the CDR3. Trimming took 5 bases from V and 8 from J, leaving 15 bases between them. Germline V gene lookup returns CDR1 MDHEN and CDR2 SYDVKM.

For this clone: A much larger clone is a single base away; this may be a read error. Different DNA sequences within this sample yield the same CDR3. The genes are TRBV27 and TRBJ1-2; TRBD1 matches at 10 bases. This CDR3 contains 13 residues. V lost 8 bases and J lost 2; bases outside the gene matches: 2. The germline V gene encodes CDR1 MNHEY and CDR2 SMNVEV (reference sequence). For the CDR3, the DNA is TGTGCCAGCTGGGACAGGGGAAACTATGGCTACACCTTC. This gives the protein CASWDRGNYGYTF.

This chain links TRBV14 with TRBJ2-1; D remains unclear. There are 18 residues in the CDR3. Germline V CDR1 and CDR2: SGHDN, FVKESK. V gave up 1 base and J gave up 4 bases, with 20 bases separating them. The CDR3 loop is CASSQGEVTLLLYNEQFF. The CDR3, as DNA: TGTGCCAGCAGCCAAGGGGAAGTGACCTTACTACTATACAATGAGCAGTTCTTC.

The sample holds a few counts of this clone. In DNA, the CDR3 is TGCGCCAGCCGATTATACCCGGGACAGGGGAACGAGCAGTACTTC. As protein: CASRLYPGQGNEQYF. V gene TRBV5-1 combines with J gene TRBJ2-7, with 10 bases that match TRBD1. Trimming took 7 bases from V and 5 from J; bases not matched to a gene: 12. The CDR3 extends over 15 amino acids. Germline CDR1 reads SGHRS; CDR2 reads YFSETQ.

Relative to its sample, this clone is medium-sized (0.01 to 0.1%). The CDR3 nucleotides read TGTGCCAGCAGTCCCGGGACAAGGCCCCCTTCGCTCTATGGCTACACCTTC. The encoded protein is CASSPGTRPPSLYGYTF. The V gene is TRBV27, the J gene TRBJ1-2, with a weak D call TRBD1 (6 bases). From germline, CDR1 is MNHEY and CDR2 SMNVEV (reference sequence). V was pared by 5 bases and J by 4 bases, with 23 bases between. CDR3 size: 17 residues.

This chain links TRBV4-1 with TRBJ1-2; D unclear. Trimming removed 0 bases at V and 3 bases at J, with 17 bases between. The CDR3 runs 17 residues. Germline V lookup: CDR1 MGHRA, CDR2 YSYEKL. The CDR3 sequence: CASSQESRARADYGYTF. CDR3 coding DNA: TGCGCCAGCAGCCAAGAATCGCGGGCTCGGGCAGACTATGGCTACACCTTC.

J is TRBJ2-7 and V is TRBV27, with 7 bases that match TRBD1. CDR1 and CDR2 from the germline V gene are MNHEY and SMNVEV (reference sequence). CDR3 length: 14 amino acids. The trim removed 3 bases at V and 2 bases at J, leaving 4 bases unmatched. The CDR3 reads CASSFAGGTYEQYF. Written as DNA, the CDR3 is TGTGCCAGCAGTTTTGCAGGGGGAACCTACGAGCAGTACTTC.

The chain joins TRBV27 to TRBJ1-1; D might be TRBD1 (6 bases). With 2 bases removed from V and 5 bases from J, the gap between germline ends came to 12 bases. Germline assignment: CDR1 MNHEY and CDR2 SMNVEV (reference sequence). There are 14 residues in the CDR3. CDR3 residues: CASSLGGSLTEAFF. For the CDR3, the DNA is TGTGCCAGCAGTTTAGGGGGCAGCCTGACTGAAGCTTTCTTT.

V usage is TRBV4-1 and J usage is TRBJ2-6, with 9 nucleotides matching TRBD1. The germline gives CDR1 MGHRA, CDR2 YSYEKL. The CDR3 runs 17 residues. J lost 0 bases, V lost 4 bases, and 4 bases had no gene match. CDR3 in DNA: TGCGCCAGCAGCCCCGGACAGGGGACCTCTGGGGCCAACGTCCTGACTTTC. As protein: CASSPGQGTSGANVLTF.

J is TRBJ2-7 and V is TRBV27, with 7 bases fitting TRBD2. Losses at the gene ends were 5 bases for V and 7 bases for J; bases not matched to a gene: 23. Germline CDR1 reads MNHEY; CDR2 reads SMNVEV (reference sequence). The CDR3 sequence is 18 residues long. The CDR3 DNA sequence: TGTGCCAGCAGTCCTATGGGGAGCGGGGCCCATCTTGTGTGGGAGCAGTACTTC. Translation gives CASSPMGSGAHLVWEQYF.

This sequence joins TRBV4-2 and TRBJ1-1; the D gene is possibly TRBD1 (5 bases). The CDR3 sequence is 15 residues long. The V gene lost 1 base and the J gene lost 6 bases, with 15 bases spanning the gap. Germline assignment: CDR1 LGHNA and CDR2 YNFKEQ. CDR3 loop: CASSQGAGYNPEAFF. CDR3 nucleotide sequence: TGTGCCAGCAGCCAAGGTGCAGGGTACAACCCTGAAGCTTTCTTT.

The genes are TRBV19 and TRBJ1-1; unclear D gene. V shed 6 bases and J shed 0 bases, with 14 bases lying between them. CDR3 length: 15 residues. CDR1 is LNHDA, CDR2 SQIVND, per germline (reference sequence). This CDR3 reads CASSLILFMNTEAFF. As DNA, the CDR3 is TGTGCCAGTAGCCTAATCCTTTTTATGAACACTGAAGCTTTCTTT.

This clone has a single count. This sequence joins TRBV27 and TRBJ2-7; D unresolved. From germline, CDR1 is MNHEY and CDR2 SMNVEV (reference sequence). Trimming pared 5 bases from V and 4 bases from J, leaving 9 bases between. The CDR3 has 12 residues. DNA of the CDR3: TGTGCCAGCAGTACGGGTCTATACGAGCAGTACTTC. Residues: CASSTGLYEQYF.

Within the sample, this clone is medium-sized. V is TRBV4-2 and J is TRBJ1-3, with D possibly being TRBD1 (6 bases). Trimming shortened V by 4 bases and J by 0 bases, and 10 bases separated the two germline ends. There are 15 residues in the CDR3. The germline CDR1 and CDR2 sequences are LGHNA and YNFKEQ. The DNA of the CDR3 is TGTGCCAGCAGCCGGGAAGGGGGCTCTGGAAACACCATATATTTT. Its protein is CASSREGGSGNTIYF.

The chain links TRBV29-1 to TRBJ2-2; no clear D. V shed 3 bases and J shed 5 bases, with 7 bases lying between them. Germline V gene lookup returns CDR1 SQVTM and CDR2 ANQGSEA. This CDR3 spans 12 amino acids. The CDR3 nucleotides are TGCAGCGTTGACCTCGGGACCGGGGAGCTGTTTTTT. Translated, it gives CSVDLGTGELFF.

This chain links TRBV9 with TRBJ2-3, with TRBD2 matching over 10 bases. With V trimmed by 3 bases and J by 0 bases, 4 bases remained unmatched. Germline V lookup: CDR1 SGDLS, CDR2 YYNGEE. The CDR3 length is 16 residues. The CDR3 protein is CASSETSGESTDTQYF. In nucleotides, the CDR3 is TGTGCCAGCAGCGAAACTAGCGGGGAAAGCACAGATACGCAGTATTTT.